This T cell receptor (beta chain) is drawn from a study of post-analysis software for immune sequencing data. This CDR3 is 14 amino acids long. Germline CDR1 is DFQATT and CDR2 is SNEGSKA (reference sequence). V lost 3 bases and J lost 3; bases outside the gene matches: 7. Study outcomes and limitations: Roughly five TRBV segments, including TRBV5-6, TRBV5-1 and TRBV20-1, were more frequent in patients than controls. Multiple sclerosis was associated with a significant reduction in normalized Chao1 diversity relative to controls.

Sequencing libraries made from TCR beta cDNA carried unique molecular identifiers. TCRdb passed the PCR reads through MiXCR, listing each CDR3 protein once. The sample has over 150,000 distinct CDR3 sequences; under 40% are singletons. On this clonotype: Antigen: not known.

The specimen was blood, collected after autologous hematopoietic stem cell transplantation. The sequence derives from a girl between 10 and 17 years old with multiple sclerosis. This rearrangement joins TRBV20-1 to TRBJ2-7; 8 bases line up with TRBD2. CDR3 nucleotides: TGCAGTGCTAGTTCGAGCGGGAGTCTCTACGAGCAGTACTTC. Amino acids: CSASSSGSLYEQYF.